The 32 T cell receptor beta chains listed next were all sequenced from one sample in a study of CXCR3-negative and CXCR3-positive naive CD8 T cells. Regarding the study as a whole: Comparison of naive cells showed more hydrophobic TRB CDR3s in CXCR3-positive than in CXCR3-negative naive cells.

Their recognized antigens are unknown. TRB cDNA libraries were made by UMI-labeled 5' RACE. No DNA is given; TCRdb re-called the 5' RACE reads and lists each CDR3 protein once. Its listing shows tens of thousands of distinct CDR3 sequences. The material sequenced was naive CXCR3+ CD8+ T cells from blood. As to subset: CD45RO-CCR7+CD27+CD95- naive CD8+ T cells expressing CXCR3 (TNR3+). These receptors all come from a human donor in good health. Some clones in this sample may be carry-over from other donors' samples.

The CDR3 loop reads CASSSYPGQGRNTPQHF. The chain employs TRBV28 and TRBJ1-5; there is no DNA to check the TCRdb D call of TRBD1. The germline gives CDR1 MDHEN, CDR2 SYDVKM. CDR3 length: 17 residues.

This sequence joins TRBV5-1 and TRBJ2-7. Germline lookup yields CDR1 SGHRS and CDR2 YFSETQ. CDR3 length: 14 amino acids. The CDR3 region is CASSLNEGPYEQYF.

The rearrangement links TRBV29-1 to TRBJ1-2; TCRdb reports TRBD1, a call that lacks DNA to check it against. The germline CDR1 and CDR2 sequences are SQVTM and ANQGSEA. The CDR3 spans 11 residues. This CDR3 is CSVGQDYGYTF.

V usage is TRBV13 and J usage is TRBJ2-1; TCRdb picks TRBD1, but there is no DNA to check that call. Per germline, CDR1 PRHDT and CDR2 FYEKMQ (reference sequence). This CDR3 is 15 amino acids long. The CDR3 region is CASSFGQGEYNEQFF. Variable domain in full (rest from reference TRBV13 and TRBJ2-1): AAGVIQSPRHLIKEKRETATLKCYPIPRHDTVYWYQQGPGQDPQFLISFYEKMQSDKGSIPDRFSAQQFSDYHSELNMSSLELGDSALYFCASSFGQGEYNEQFFGPGTRLTVL.

The CDR3 sequence: CASSLGDLNTEAFF. V gene TRBV5-1 combines with J gene TRBJ1-1. Per the germline V gene, CDR1 is SGHRS and CDR2 is YFSETQ. The CDR3 consists of 14 residues. Full variable domain (rest looked up from reference TRBV5-1 and TRBJ1-1): KAGVTQTPRYLIKTRGQQVTLSCSPISGHRSVSWYQQTPGQGLQFLFEYFSETQRNKGNFPGRFSGRQFSNSRSEMNVSTLELGDSALYLCASSLGDLNTEAFFGQGTRLTVV.

This chain connects TRBV15 to TRBJ1-2; absent DNA, TCRdb's TRBD1 call cannot be checked. Germline CDR1 reads LNHNV; CDR2 reads YYDKDF (reference sequence). CDR3 size: 14 residues. Here the CDR3 reads CATSREQGVGGYTF. The variable domain in full, with the rest retrieved from reference TRBV15 and TRBJ1-2, is DAMVIQNPRYQVTQFGKPVTLSCSQTLNHNVMYWYQQKSSQAPKLLFHYYDKDFNNEADTPDNFQSRRPNTSFCFLDIRSPGLGDTAMYLCATSREQGVGGYTFGSGTRLTVV.

The chain uses TRBV9 and TRBJ2-7; as DNA is missing, the TRBD2 call by TCRdb cannot be tested. The germline gives CDR1 SGDLS, CDR2 YYNGEE. The CDR3 is 12 residues long. CDR3 protein: CASGTRPHEQYF.

The chain combines TRBV29-1 with TRBJ1-1; TCRdb designates TRBD1, a call that cannot be tested without DNA. The CDR3 extends over 12 amino acids. In germline, CDR1 is SQVTM, CDR2 ANQGSEA. This chain's CDR3 is CSATGQGIEAFF. The variable domain in full, with the rest retrieved from reference TRBV29-1 and TRBJ1-1, is SAVISQKPSRDICQRGTSLTIQCQVDSQVTMMFWYRQQPGQSLTLIATANQGSEATYESGFVIDKFPISRPNLTFSTLTVSNMSPEDSSIYLCSATGQGIEAFFGQGTRLTVV.

The gene calls are TRBV5-5 and TRBJ2-7; TCRdb calls TRBD2, which cannot be checked without DNA. The CDR3 extends over 15 amino acids. CDR1 SGHKS and CDR2 YYEKEE come from the germline V gene (reference sequence). CDR3 amino acids: CASSLRPSEPYEQYF.

The genes are TRBV6-2 or TRBV6-3 and TRBJ2-7. The CDR3 length is 13 residues. Germline CDR1 and CDR2: MNHEY and SVGEGT. CDR3 protein: CASSADSYYEQYF.

This chain uses TRBV12-3 or TRBV12-4 with TRBJ2-7; as DNA is missing, the TRBD1 call by TCRdb cannot be tested. This CDR3 comprises 14 residues. CDR3 in amino acids: CASSSTAVSYEQYF.

V usage is TRBV2 and J usage is TRBJ2-7; lacking DNA, the TRBD1 call made by TCRdb goes unchecked. Germline CDR1 SNHLY, CDR2 FYNNEI. There are 13 residues in the CDR3. CDR3 sequence: CASSRDSPYEQYF.

The V gene is TRBV28, the J gene TRBJ1-5; checking the TCRdb D call of TRBD1 is not possible without DNA. This CDR3 has 14 residues. Germline CDR1 is MDHEN and CDR2 is SYDVKM. CDR3 residues: CASRRGQSNQPQHF.

This CDR3 is CASSTGQIIQETQYF. The chain has TRBV7-9 and TRBJ2-5; the TCRdb D gene call, TRBD1, has no DNA to confirm it. Germline CDR1 reads SEHNR; CDR2 reads FQNEAQ (reference sequence). The CDR3 is made up of 15 amino acids.

This chain joins TRBV6-5 and TRBJ2-2; lacking DNA, the TRBD1 call made by TCRdb goes unchecked. Germline V gene data show CDR1 as MNHEY and CDR2 as SVGAGI. The CDR3 extends over 16 amino acids. The CDR3: CASSYPPGAGTGELFF.

The V call is TRBV7-8, the J call TRBJ1-3; TCRdb's D call, TRBD1, is unchecked because there is no DNA. The length of the CDR3 is 16 residues. Germline-derived CDR1 and CDR2 are SGHVS and FQNEAQ. CDR3 in amino acids: CASSPRDRVSGNTIYF. The full variable domain, with the rest looked up from reference TRBV7-8 and TRBJ1-3, is GAGVSQSPRYKVAKRGQDVALRCDPISGHVSLFWYQQALGQGPEFLTYFQNEAQLDKSGLPSDRFFAERPEGSVSTLKIQRTQQEDSAVYLCASSPRDRVSGNTIYFGEGSWLTVV.

V and J are TRBV5-5 and TRBJ2-1; TCRdb names TRBD2, which stays unverified in the absence of DNA. This CDR3 has 16 amino acids. CDR1 SGHKS and CDR2 YYEKEE come from the germline V gene (reference sequence). The CDR3 here is CASSLKAGLSYNEQFF.

V usage is TRBV12-3 or TRBV12-4 and J usage is TRBJ2-3. This CDR3 region has 14 residues. CDR3 amino acids: CASSSYQGTDTQYF.

This chain uses TRBV7-9 with TRBJ1-1. CDR1 and CDR2 from the germline V gene are SEHNR and FQNEAQ (reference sequence). The CDR3 loop spans 13 amino acids. This chain's CDR3 is CASSPTLGTEALF.

V is TRBV29-1 and J is TRBJ2-5; TCRdb returns TRBD1, unconfirmable since there is no DNA. From germline, CDR1 is SQVTM and CDR2 ANQGSEA. CDR3 length: 14 amino acids. CDR3 sequence: CSVEGGGTQETQYF.

The chain couples TRBV29-1 to TRBJ2-3. The CDR3 spans 12 residues. Germline CDR1 reads SQVTM; CDR2 reads ANQGSEA. CDR3 region: CSQGTDTDTQYF.

V is TRBV12-3 or TRBV12-4 and J is TRBJ1-1; there is no DNA to check the TCRdb D call of TRBD1. The CDR3 totals 12 residues. The CDR3 reads CASGPVGTEAFF.

J is TRBJ2-1 and V is TRBV7-3; no DNA is available, so the TRBD2 call from TCRdb remains unchecked. This CDR3 comprises 18 residues. CDR1 and CDR2 from the germline V gene are SGHTA and FQGTGA. The chain's CDR3 is CASSDPGNGLADYNEQFF.

This rearrangement joins TRBV29-1 to TRBJ2-7; the D call of TRBD2 rests on TCRdb alone, since no DNA is present to check it. From germline, CDR1 is SQVTM and CDR2 ANQGSEA. CDR3 length: 16 amino acids. The CDR3 loop is CSVDGLAGGRGEEQYF.

The rearrangement joins TRBV12-3 or TRBV12-4 to TRBJ2-1. The CDR3 loop spans 15 amino acids. This chain's CDR3 is CASSPSGGSYNEQFF.

The chain combines TRBV7-6 with TRBJ2-2; checking the TCRdb D call of TRBD1 is not possible without DNA. Germline V gene lookup returns CDR1 SGHVS and CDR2 FNYEAQ. The CDR3 consists of 19 residues. CDR3 region: CASSLLGRVLSKDTGELFF.

CDR3 amino acids: CASSPSRLPNTEAFF. The chain joins TRBV6-6 to TRBJ1-1. CDR3 length: 15 amino acids. The germline gives CDR1 MNHNY, CDR2 SVGAGI (reference sequence).

V and J are TRBV29-1 and TRBJ2-7; TCRdb selects TRBD1, and the lack of DNA leaves this call unchecked. CDR3 length equals 11 residues. Per the germline V gene, CDR1 is SQVTM and CDR2 is ANQGSEA. CDR3: CSVPVAGEQYF.

The rearrangement uses TRBV19 and TRBJ2-1; the D call from TCRdb, TRBD1, cannot be confirmed without DNA. CDR1 is LNHDA, CDR2 SQIVND, per germline (reference sequence). The CDR3 spans 14 residues. The CDR3 loop is CASKGDRGENEQFF.

This CDR3 reads CSARDPLQETQYF. This rearrangement joins TRBV20-1 to TRBJ2-5. Germline CDR1 is DFQATT and CDR2 is SNEGSKA (reference sequence). The CDR3 is made up of 13 amino acids.

The gene calls are TRBV14 and TRBJ2-1; the TRBD2 assignment by TCRdb is unverifiable without DNA. Germline CDR1 is SGHDN and CDR2 is FVKESK. The CDR3 covers 18 residues. The CDR3 spells CASSPASRTPSSYNEQFF.

This sequence joins TRBV10-2 and TRBJ1-2. The CDR3 sequence is 13 residues long. From germline, CDR1 is WSHSY and CDR2 SAAADI. The CDR3 spells CASSESTGYGYTF.